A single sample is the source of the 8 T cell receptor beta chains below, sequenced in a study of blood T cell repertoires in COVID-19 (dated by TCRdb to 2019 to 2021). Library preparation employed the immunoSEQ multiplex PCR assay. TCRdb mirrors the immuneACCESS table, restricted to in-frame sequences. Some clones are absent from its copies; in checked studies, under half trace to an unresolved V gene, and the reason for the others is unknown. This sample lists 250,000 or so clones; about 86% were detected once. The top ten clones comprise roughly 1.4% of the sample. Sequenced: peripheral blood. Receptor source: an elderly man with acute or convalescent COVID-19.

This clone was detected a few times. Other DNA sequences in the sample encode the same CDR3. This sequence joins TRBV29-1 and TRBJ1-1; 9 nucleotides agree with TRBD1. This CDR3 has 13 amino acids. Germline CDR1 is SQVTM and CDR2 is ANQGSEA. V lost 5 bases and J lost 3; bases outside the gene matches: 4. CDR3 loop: CSVHRGPDTEAFF. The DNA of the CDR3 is TGCAGCGTTCACAGGGGGCCGGACACTGAAGCTTTCTTT.

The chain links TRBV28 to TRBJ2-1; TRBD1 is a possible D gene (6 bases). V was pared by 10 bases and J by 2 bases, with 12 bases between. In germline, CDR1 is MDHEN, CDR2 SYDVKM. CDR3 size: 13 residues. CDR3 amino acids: CATTGWPYNEQFF. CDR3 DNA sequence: TGTGCCACCACAGGGTGGCCCTACAATGAGCAGTTCTTC.

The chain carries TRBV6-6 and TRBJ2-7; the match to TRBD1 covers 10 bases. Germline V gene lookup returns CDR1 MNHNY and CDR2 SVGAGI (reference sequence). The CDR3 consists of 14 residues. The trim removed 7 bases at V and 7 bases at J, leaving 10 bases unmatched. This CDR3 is CASKEDRGLREQYF. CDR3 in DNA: TGTGCCAGCAAAGAAGACAGGGGGCTACGGGAGCAGTACTTC.

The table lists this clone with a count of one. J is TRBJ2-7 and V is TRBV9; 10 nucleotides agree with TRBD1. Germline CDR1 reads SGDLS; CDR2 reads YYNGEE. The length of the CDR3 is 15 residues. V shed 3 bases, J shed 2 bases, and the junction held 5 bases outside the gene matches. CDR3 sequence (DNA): TGTGCCAGCAGCGCCCGGGACAGGGGTACCTACGAGCAGTACTTC. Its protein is CASSARDRGTYEQYF.

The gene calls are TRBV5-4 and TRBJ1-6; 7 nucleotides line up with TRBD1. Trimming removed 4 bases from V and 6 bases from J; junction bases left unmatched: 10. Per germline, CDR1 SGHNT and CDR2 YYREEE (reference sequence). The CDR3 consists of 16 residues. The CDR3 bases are TGTGCCAGCAGCCCCCGACAGGGAGTAATTAATTCACCCCTCCACTTT. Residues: CASSPRQGVINSPLHF.

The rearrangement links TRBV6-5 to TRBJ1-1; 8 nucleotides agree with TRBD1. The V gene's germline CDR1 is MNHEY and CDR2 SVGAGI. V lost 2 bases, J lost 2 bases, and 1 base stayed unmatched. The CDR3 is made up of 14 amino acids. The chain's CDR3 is CASSYGTGNTEAFF. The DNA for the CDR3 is TGTGCCAGCAGTTACGGGACAGGTAACACTGAAGCTTTCTTT.

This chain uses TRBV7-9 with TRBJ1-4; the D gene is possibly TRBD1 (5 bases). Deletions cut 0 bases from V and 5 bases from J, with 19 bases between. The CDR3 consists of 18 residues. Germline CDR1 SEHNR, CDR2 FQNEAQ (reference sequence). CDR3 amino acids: CASSLAPKGRNGNEKLFF. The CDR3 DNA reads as TGTGCCAGCAGCTTAGCGCCTAAGGGGAGGAACGGAAATGAAAAACTGTTTTTT.

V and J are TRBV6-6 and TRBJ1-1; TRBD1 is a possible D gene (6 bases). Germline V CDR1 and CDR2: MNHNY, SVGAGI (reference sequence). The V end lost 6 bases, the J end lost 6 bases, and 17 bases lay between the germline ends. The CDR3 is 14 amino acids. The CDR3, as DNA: TGTGCCAGCAGGCCAGGACAGAGCAACGCTGAAGCTTTCTTT. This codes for CASRPGQSNAEAFF.